The 31 T cell receptor beta chains presented below share a single source sample, sequenced in a study of blood T cells in healthy people across ages (dated by TCRdb to the mid-2010s). The library was prepared using 5' RACE. A second about 7 to 12 cycle PCR used a sample-barcoded 5' primer and a J-beta primer mix. TCRdb took the public reads, trimmed them with fastp at Q25, ran MiXCR for clone calling and kept in-frame beta chains. Merged by CDR3 protein, the rows form single entries marked with the most common genes and DNA. Across this sample there are 1.5 million to 2 million distinct CDR3 sequences, with about 39% seen only once. Of the sample, more than 20% is held by the ten largest clones. The sequencing input was blood. Receptors were obtained from a human donor in good health.

This clonotype was seen once. The chain couples TRBV7-8 to TRBJ2-1, with 9 positions matching TRBD1. In germline, CDR1 is SGHVS, CDR2 FQNEAQ. The CDR3 has 15 residues. J gave up 1 base and V 8 bases, and 6 bases lay outside the gene matches. This chain's CDR3 is CASWRGTGSYNEQFF. CDR3 coding DNA: TGTGCCAGCTGGCGGGGGACAGGGTCCTACAATGAGCAGTTCTTC.

A single count supports this clonotype. The CDR3 DNA follows: TGTGCCACCAGCAGCGACAGGTTCCAGACCCAGTACTTC. Amino acid sequence: CATSSDRFQTQYF. This sequence joins TRBV15 and TRBJ2-5, with D maybe TRBD1 (6 bases). CDR1 is LNHNV, CDR2 YYDKDF, per germline (reference sequence). This CDR3 is 13 amino acids long. The V and J ends lost 3 bases and 6 bases respectively, with 11 bases between them.

This rearrangement joins TRBV5-1 to TRBJ1-2, with 7 positions matching TRBD1. CDR3 length: 13 residues. CDR1 and CDR2 from the germline V gene are SGHRS and YFSETQ. V was clipped by 4 bases and J by 8 bases; unmatched bases: 8. CDR3 protein: CASSPQWTGGYTF. The CDR3 DNA sequence: TGCGCCAGCAGCCCGCAATGGACAGGAGGCTACACCTTC.

The chain recombines TRBV27 with TRBJ1-2, with a weak D call TRBD1 (6 bases). Per germline, CDR1 MNHEY and CDR2 SMNVEV (reference sequence). Deletions cut 3 bases from V and 5 bases from J, with 16 bases between. The CDR3 covers 15 residues. In DNA form, the CDR3 reads TGTGCCAGCAGTTTCCGTGTCGGGGGCCGTTATGGCTACACCTTC. It yields the protein CASSFRVGGRYGYTF.

With regard to this clonotype: Sequence at one end of the junction differs from germline and may be a read error. This chain links TRBV6-2 or TRBV6-3 with TRBJ2-7; 8 positions match TRBD2. This CDR3 is 16 amino acids long. Germline V gives CDR1 MNHEY, CDR2 SVGEGT. As DNA, the CDR3 is TGTGCCAGCAGTTATGGGGTAGCGGGGAGCTCCTACGGGCAGTACTTC. It yields the protein CASSYGVAGSSYGQYF.

This sequence joins TRBV6-6 and TRBJ1-2; D gene uncertain. The CDR3 sequence is 14 residues long. CDR1 MNHNY and CDR2 SVGAGI come from the germline V gene (reference sequence). With 0 bases removed from V and 2 bases from J, the gap between germline ends came to 7 bases. CDR3: CASSYSRGNYGYTF. CDR3 coding DNA: TGTGCCAGCAGTTACTCTCGGGGAAACTATGGCTACACCTTC.

The rearrangement links TRBV20-1 to TRBJ1-4; D ambiguous. The length of the CDR3 is 15 residues. CDR1 DFQATT and CDR2 SNEGSKA come from the germline V gene (reference sequence). Trimming pared 6 bases from V and 4 bases from J, leaving 18 bases between. The CDR3 DNA reads as TGCAGTGCCCTCTCCCCGAGGGCCTTTAATGAAAAACTGTTTTTT. Translating gives CSALSPRAFNEKLFF.

This clonotype was picked up one time. The chain carries TRBV29-1 and TRBJ1-1; D gene ambiguous. CDR1 is SQVTM, CDR2 ANQGSEA, per germline. V shed 6 bases and J shed 11 bases, with 16 bases lying between them. The length of the CDR3 is 11 residues. Here the CDR3 reads CSVLYLSRAFF. The DNA for the CDR3 is TGCAGCGTCTTGTACCTTAGTCGGGCTTTCTTT.

This clonotype was counted a few times. This chain uses TRBV12-3 or TRBV12-4 with TRBJ1-2, with a tentative D call TRBD1 (6 bases). V was trimmed by 7 bases and J by 5 bases, leaving 8 bases between them. CDR3 length equals 11 residues. CDR3 in DNA: TGTGCCAGCACTGGACAGTATGGCTACACCTTC. Its translation is CASTGQYGYTF.

DNA of the CDR3: TGTGCCAGCAGTTTAGGGTGGGGCGGGGGCTTCGGTCAGCCCCAGCATTTT. This sequence encodes CASSLGWGGGFGQPQHF. The chain uses TRBV12-3 or TRBV12-4 and TRBJ1-5; the D gene is possibly TRBD1 (6 bases). This CDR3 has 17 amino acids. V dropped 1 base and J dropped 6 bases, with 19 bases sitting between them.

The gene calls are TRBV5-1 and TRBJ1-2; 8 bases map to TRBD1. The germline V gene encodes CDR1 SGHRS and CDR2 YFSETQ. The CDR3 loop spans 15 amino acids. The J segment lost 3 bases and the V segment lost 4 bases, leaving 8 bases of the junction unmatched. CDR3 sequence: CASSPGVDRDYGYTF. Here the CDR3 DNA reads TGCGCCAGCAGCCCGGGGGTGGACAGGGACTATGGCTACACCTTC.

This clonotype came up many times. This sequence joins TRBV29-1 and TRBJ1-1; a possible D gene is TRBD1 (5 bases). In germline, CDR1 is SQVTM, CDR2 ANQGSEA. V lost 4 bases, J lost 6 bases, and 18 bases lay in between. This CDR3 has 14 residues. The CDR3 DNA follows: TGCAGCGTTGCGGGGGGACCGCGAGGGCCTGAAGCTTTCTTT. It is translated as CSVAGGPRGPEAFF.

The rearrangement uses TRBV25-1 and TRBJ2-1, with D tentatively TRBD1 (5 bases). The CDR3 length is 15 residues. CDR1 and CDR2 from the germline V gene are MGHDK and SYGVNS. The V end lost 5 bases, the J end lost 7 bases, and 18 bases lay between the germline ends. The CDR3 DNA sequence: TGTGCCAGCAGTCTAAACTCTCGCAGGGTAAATGAGCAGTTCTTC. It encodes CASSLNSRRVNEQFF. Variable domain in full (rest from reference TRBV25-1 and TRBJ2-1): EADIYQTPRYLVIGTGKKITLECSQTMGHDKMYWYQQDPGMELHLIHYSYGVNSTEKGDLSSESTVSRIRTEHFPLTLESARPSHTSQYLCASSLNSRRVNEQFFGPGTRLTVL.

The chain couples TRBV10-3 to TRBJ1-2, with D tentatively TRBD1 (5 bases). Per germline, CDR1 ENHRY and CDR2 SYGVKD. Trimming removed 2 bases at V and 0 bases at J, with 16 bases between. The CDR3 runs to 17 residues. The CDR3 region has the DNA TGTGCCATCAGTGAGCCTGCTAGTCCCAGGGCTAACTATGGCTACACCTTC. Its protein is CAISEPASPRANYGYTF.

The V call is TRBV6-2 or TRBV6-3, the J call TRBJ2-7, with 7 bases that match TRBD2. In germline, CDR1 is MNHEY, CDR2 SVGEGT. V lost 6 bases and J lost 0; bases outside the gene matches: 8. CDR3 size: 15 residues. In DNA, the CDR3 is TGTGCCAGCAGCCAGAGACTAGCCAACTCCTACGAGCAGTACTTC. Translating it yields CASSQRLANSYEQYF.

The chain employs TRBV27 and TRBJ2-1, with TRBD1 matching over 7 bases. Germline V gene sequence: CDR1 MNHEY, CDR2 SMNVEV (reference sequence). V shed 5 bases, J shed 4 bases, and the junction held 14 bases outside the gene matches. This CDR3 comprises 17 residues. The DNA of the CDR3 is TGTGCCAGCAGTAGAGTCCCGACAGGGCTCCTTTACAATGAGCAGTTCTTC. Translation: CASSRVPTGLLYNEQFF.

The V and J genes are TRBV12-3 or TRBV12-4 and TRBJ1-2, with 7 bases lining up with TRBD1. The CDR3 extends over 14 amino acids. With V trimmed by 4 bases and J by 4 bases, 6 bases remained unmatched. CDR3 sequence: CASSYWDRPYGYTF. CDR3 DNA sequence: TGTGCCAGCAGTTACTGGGACAGACCCTATGGCTACACCTTC.

The chain has TRBV11-1 and TRBJ1-1; 7 nucleotides align to TRBD1. The CDR3 consists of 15 residues. The V gene's germline CDR1 is SGHAT and CDR2 FQDESV (reference sequence). With 5 bases clipped from V and 3 bases from J, the junction kept 9 bases outside the gene matches. This chain's CDR3 is CASSIHRGLDTEAFF. The DNA of the CDR3 is TGTGCCAGCAGCATTCACAGGGGTTTGGACACTGAAGCTTTCTTT.

This clonotype was picked up a small number of times. J is TRBJ2-1 and V is TRBV5-6, with 7 bases aligning to TRBD2. Trimming at V came to 0 bases and at J to 0 bases, leaving 9 bases not matched to a gene. Per germline, CDR1 SGHDT and CDR2 YYEEEE. CDR3 size: 18 residues. DNA of the CDR3: TGTGCCAGCAGCTTGGAAACATGGCGGGGGAGCTCCTACAATGAGCAGTTCTTC. Residues: CASSLETWRGSSYNEQFF.

The genes are TRBV5-5 and TRBJ2-5, with D perhaps TRBD2 (7 bases). V lost 4 bases and J 5 bases, leaving 18 bases between the germline ends. Germline V gene lookup returns CDR1 SGHKS and CDR2 YYEKEE (reference sequence). The CDR3 has 15 residues. In DNA form, the CDR3 reads TGTGCCAGCAGCCCGACCTTTGGCGGGGGCGAGACCCAGTACTTC. This sequence encodes CASSPTFGGGETQYF.

The chain recombines TRBV9 with TRBJ2-1; TRBD2 aligns across 12 bases. CDR1 and CDR2 from the germline V gene are SGDLS and YYNGEE. The CDR3 length is 20 residues. V was clipped by 6 bases and J by 3 bases; unmatched bases: 19. CDR3 sequence: CASTADGRLAGALNYNEQFF. The CDR3 nucleotides are TGTGCCAGCACCGCCGACGGGAGACTAGCGGGGGCGCTAAACTACAATGAGCAGTTCTTC.

There are a few counts of this clonotype. This chain connects TRBV6-2 or TRBV6-3 to TRBJ1-2; tentative D call: TRBD1 (6 bases). CDR1 is MNHEY and CDR2 is SVGEGT in the germline V gene. V gave up 6 bases and J gave up 1 base, with 12 bases separating them. This CDR3 has 14 residues. The CDR3 nucleotides read TGTGCCAGCAGGGGCCGACAGGTTAACTATGGCTACACCTTC. Translation gives CASRGRQVNYGYTF.

This clonotype was picked up a small number of times. This sequence joins TRBV7-2 and TRBJ2-7, with TRBD1 as a possible D gene (6 bases). The CDR3 is made up of 15 amino acids. Trimming removed 1 base from V and 6 bases from J, with 16 bases in between. The V gene's germline CDR1 is SGHTA and CDR2 FQGNSA. Written as DNA, the CDR3 is TGTGCCAGCAGCTTAGGACCCTACCAGGGGTCCGAGCAGTACTTC. It encodes CASSLGPYQGSEQYF.

The table lists this clonotype with a few counts. V gene TRBV6-2 or TRBV6-3 combines with J gene TRBJ2-1; D may be TRBD1 or TRBD2 (6 bases each). Looked up from germline, CDR1 is MNHEY and CDR2 is SVGEGT. Trimming stripped 9 bases from V and 11 bases from J, with 14 bases between. CDR3 length: 11 amino acids. CDR3 bases: TGTGCCAGTGGTGATGGGGGGCAGCAGTTCTTC. Amino acids: CASGDGGQQFF.

For this clonotype: Relative to the germline gene, one junction end is altered; a read error may explain this. The V call is TRBV9, the J call TRBJ2-3; 9 bases are a match to TRBD2. Germline CDR1 and CDR2: SGDLS and YYNGEE. This CDR3 is 15 amino acids long. The CDR3, as DNA: TGTGCCGGCAGCCCGGGGGGACTAGCAACAGATACGCAGTATTTT. Its translation: CAGSPGGLATDTQYF.

The gene calls are TRBV7-6 and TRBJ1-1; D remains unclear. V lost 3 bases, J lost 2 bases, and 13 bases lay in between. The CDR3 runs 15 residues. Germline V gene data show CDR1 as SGHVS and CDR2 as FNYEAQ. The CDR3 nucleotides read TGTGCCAGCAGCTTGGGAGCTTACAGCAACACTGAAGCTTTCTTT. The encoded protein is CASSLGAYSNTEAFF.

This clonotype occurred a few times. The chain employs TRBV7-6 and TRBJ1-2; D might be TRBD1 (5 bases). Germline-derived CDR1 and CDR2 are SGHVS and FNYEAQ. The CDR3 length is 16 residues. Between the trimmed V and J ends, which lost 5 bases and 4 bases, there was a span of 20 bases. The CDR3 DNA follows: TGTGCCAGCAGCCGTCCGTTGGGGCTACCTGGCTATGGCTACACCTTC. It yields the protein CASSRPLGLPGYGYTF.

The V and J genes are TRBV5-1 and TRBJ1-2; D is uncertain. The germline V and J ends were trimmed by 4 bases and 4 bases, with 20 bases remaining between them. Germline V CDR1 and CDR2: SGHRS, YFSETQ. The CDR3 consists of 16 residues. For the CDR3, the DNA is TGCGCCAGCAGCGTTCAGGAAGGAGGCTCTAGCTATGGCTACACCTTC. Residues: CASSVQEGGSSYGYTF.

This clonotype turned up a few times. V gene TRBV20-1 combines with J gene TRBJ2-3; D is unclear. The CDR3 loop spans 13 amino acids. Between the trimmed V and J ends, which lost 2 bases and 2 bases, there was a span of 8 bases. Germline values: CDR1 DFQATT, CDR2 SNEGSKA (reference sequence). This chain's CDR3 is CSARIGTTDTQYF. The CDR3 nucleotides are TGCAGTGCTAGAATCGGAACCACAGATACGCAGTATTTT.

The chain joins TRBV7-2 to TRBJ2-3; unclear D gene. Trimming cost V 1 base and J 2 bases, with 10 bases left between them. The CDR3 totals 15 residues. From germline, CDR1 is SGHTA and CDR2 FQGNSA. The chain's CDR3 is CASSLGLGITDTQYF. DNA for the CDR3: TGTGCCAGCAGCTTAGGTCTGGGCATCACAGATACGCAGTATTTT.

There are a few counts of this clonotype. V gene TRBV6-2 or TRBV6-3 combines with J gene TRBJ2-4; tentative D call: TRBD2 (5 bases). The end of the DNA fits TRBJ2-7 better, so the J call may be wrong. This CDR3 contains 14 residues. Germline V gene sequence: CDR1 MNHEY, CDR2 SVGEGT. CDR3: CASSYRRFSYEQYF. The CDR3, as DNA: TGTGCCAGCAGTTATAGGAGGTTTTCCTACGAGCAGTACTTC.